The 10 T cell receptor beta chains given below trace back to one sample, sequenced in a study of cytomegalovirus exposure and HLA in healthy donors. Use of 60 Vbeta and 13 Jbeta primers characterized the PCR. Assay: immunoSEQ multiplex PCR; the TCRdb copy retains only in-frame clones and omits some. This sample has 160,000 or so clones, with around 69% found just once. Input material: PBMCs. These receptors all stem from a young woman in good health and CMV-seronegative.

The chain uses TRBV28 and TRBJ2-5; tentative D call: TRBD1 (6 bases). This CDR3 contains 15 residues. CDR1 is MDHEN and CDR2 is SYDVKM in the germline V gene. V lost 11 bases, J lost 5 bases, and 24 bases lay in between. DNA of the CDR3: TGTGCCTGCTCGCCGAGGGGGAGAGGGATCGAGACCCAGTACTTC. This codes for CACSPRGRGIETQYF.

The rearrangement joins TRBV5-6 to TRBJ2-5, with a weak D call TRBD2 (6 bases). The length of the CDR3 is 16 residues. Germline CDR1 SGHDT, CDR2 YYEEEE. V was clipped by 3 bases and J by 2 bases, with 17 bases between them. The CDR3 reads CASSSGGRVYQETQYF. The CDR3 nucleotides read TGTGCCAGCAGCTCAGGAGGGCGGGTATATCAAGAGACCCAGTACTTC.

This sequence joins TRBV5-1 and TRBJ2-1; tentatively, D is TRBD2 (6 bases). Trimming removed 4 bases at V and 7 bases at J, with 12 bases between. CDR3 size: 13 residues. Germline CDR1 is SGHRS and CDR2 is YFSETQ. The CDR3 DNA follows: TGCGCCAGCAGCAGGGAGAGCGGGAATGAGCAGTTCTTC. Translation: CASSRESGNEQFF.

The chain employs TRBV4-3 and TRBJ2-7; 8 bases map to TRBD2. The length of the CDR3 is 14 residues. Germline V gives CDR1 LGHNA, CDR2 YSLEER. The V gene end was trimmed by 8 bases and the J gene end by 4 bases; junction bases not matched to a gene: 10. The CDR3 region has the DNA TGCGCCAGCTCCCTGGGCAGCGGGAGTTACGAGCAGTACTTC. Amino acid sequence: CASSLGSGSYEQYF.

This clone has only a few counts. This chain uses TRBV30 with TRBJ1-5, with 8 positions matching TRBD1. This CDR3 region has 14 residues. Losses at the gene ends were 4 bases for V and 1 base for J; bases not matched to a gene: 3. Germline-derived CDR1 and CDR2 are GTSNPN and SVGIG (reference sequence). CDR3 coding DNA: TGTGCCTGGAAAGGACAGGGCAGCAATCAGCCCCAGCATTTT. This codes for CAWKGQGSNQPQHF.

This clone was seen only once. The rearrangement joins TRBV5-6 to TRBJ2-7; TRBD1 matches 7 bases. Germline CDR1 is SGHDT and CDR2 is YYEEEE. CDR3 size: 17 residues. Trimming took 0 bases from V and 4 from J; bases not matched to a gene: 13. The CDR3: CASSLGPTRGRQYEQYF. CDR3 sequence (DNA): TGTGCCAGCAGCTTGGGACCCACTAGGGGGCGTCAGTACGAGCAGTACTTC.

This chain joins TRBV4-1 and TRBJ2-1, with 8 bases aligning to TRBD1. The CDR3 length is 13 residues. Germline V lookup: CDR1 MGHRA, CDR2 YSYEKL. Unmatched junction bases numbered 5, after V lost 6 bases and J lost 7 bases. The CDR3 sequence: CASSLRTGNEQFF. In DNA form, the CDR3 reads TGCGCCAGCAGTCTTAGGACAGGGAATGAGCAGTTCTTC.

The CDR3 is CATGRQLNTGELFF. For the CDR3, the DNA is TGTGCCACCGGACGACAGCTCAACACCGGGGAGCTGTTTTTT. The gene calls are TRBV2 and TRBJ2-2; tentative D call: TRBD1 (5 bases). Trimming shortened V by 10 bases and J by 2 bases, and 14 bases separated the two germline ends. This CDR3 is 14 amino acids long. The germline V gene has CDR1 SNHLY and CDR2 FYNNEI.

This rearrangement joins TRBV9 to TRBJ1-2; the D gene is possibly TRBD1 (6 bases). The V end was cut by 4 bases, the J end by 6 bases, with 19 bases between. The CDR3 sequence is 15 residues long. Germline loops: CDR1 SGDLS, CDR2 YYNGEE. CDR3 in DNA: TGTGCCAGCAGCAACTTCTTACAGGGACGAGATGGCTACACCTTC. It codes for CASSNFLQGRDGYTF.

This rearrangement joins TRBV28 to TRBJ2-3, with a tentative D call TRBD1 (6 bases). The CDR3 contains 15 residues. The germline V gene encodes CDR1 MDHEN and CDR2 SYDVKM. Trimming stripped 5 bases from V and 1 base from J, with 13 bases between. The CDR3 DNA follows: TGTGCCAGCAGTACGCCGACAGGTCGCACAGATACGCAGTATTTT. This gives the protein CASSTPTGRTDTQYF.